Below are 18 T cell receptor beta chains sequenced from a single sample in a study of blood T cell repertoires in COVID-19. Sequencing used immunoSEQ multiplex PCR; TCRdb keeps in-frame clones, though not all of them. The sample includes some 170,000 clones, roughly 82% of them seen just once. The sequenced sample consisted of PBMCs or T cells enriched from blood (not recorded which). These receptor sequences come from a man aged 45-65 years who had recovered from COVID-19.

This clone was observed once. The chain has TRBV10-3 and TRBJ1-2, with TRBD1 matching 10 bases. V lost 5 bases and J lost 4; bases outside the gene matches: 4. Germline values: CDR1 ENHRY, CDR2 SYGVKD. The CDR3 runs to 14 residues. CDR3 DNA sequence: TGTGCCATCAGTCCGACAGGGGGCGGCTATGGCTACACCTTC. It encodes CAISPTGGGYGYTF.

This chain uses TRBV2 with TRBJ1-4; 9 bases match TRBD1. This CDR3 spans 14 amino acids. CDR1 and CDR2 (germline): SNHLY, FYNNEI. V dropped 3 bases and J dropped 5; count of bases not matched to a gene: 1. The CDR3 nucleotides are TGTGCCAGCAGTGATGACAGGGGGAATGAAAAACTGTTTTTT. It encodes CASSDDRGNEKLFF.

This clone was counted a single time. The gene calls are TRBV7-9 and TRBJ1-5; D perhaps matches TRBD1 (5 bases). V gave up 3 bases and J gave up 2 bases, with 8 bases separating them. The CDR3 totals 14 residues. Per germline, CDR1 SEHNR and CDR2 FQNEAQ (reference sequence). In nucleotides, the CDR3 is TGTGCCAGCAGCTTGGACACAGGCAATCAGCCCCAGCATTTT. It encodes CASSLDTGNQPQHF.

The gene calls are TRBV5-4 and TRBJ2-1, with TRBD1 matching 7 bases. Germline CDR1 SGHNT, CDR2 YYREEE (reference sequence). The CDR3 consists of 14 residues. Unmatched junction bases numbered 8, after V lost 1 base and J lost 10 bases. The CDR3 reads CASSLLQGKGEQFF. CDR3 sequence (DNA): TGTGCCAGCAGCTTGCTACAGGGGAAGGGGGAGCAGTTCTTC. Using reference TRBV5-4 and TRBJ2-1 for the parts outside the CDR3, the full variable domain is ETGVTQSPTHLIKTRGQQVTLRCSSQSGHNTVSWYQQALGQGPQFIFQYYREEENGRGNFPPRFSGLQFPNYSSELNVNALELDDSALYLCASSLLQGKGEQFFGPGTRLTVL.

The genes are TRBV4-1 and TRBJ2-5; D is unclear. The CDR3 extends over 16 amino acids. Germline CDR1 reads MGHRA; CDR2 reads YSYEKL. Trimming pared 0 bases from V and 2 bases from J, leaving 13 bases between. The CDR3 region is CASSQELALVQETQYF. CDR3 sequence (DNA): TGCGCCAGCAGCCAAGAATTAGCTCTCGTACAAGAGACCCAGTACTTC.

The chain is built from TRBV16 and TRBJ1-5, with 9 bases that match TRBD1. This CDR3 has 15 amino acids. Germline loops: CDR1 KGHSY, CDR2 FQNENV. Unmatched junction bases numbered 5, after V lost 2 bases and J lost 6 bases. CDR3 sequence reads: CASSQRDREAQPQHF. The CDR3 nucleotides read TGTGCCAGCAGCCAACGGGACAGGGAGGCTCAGCCCCAGCATTTT.

This clone was found once. The chain recombines TRBV27 with TRBJ2-7; D might be TRBD2 (7 bases). Trimming left V 6 bases short and J 0 bases short, with 18 bases between. This CDR3 spans 16 amino acids. Per germline, CDR1 MNHEY and CDR2 SMNVEV (reference sequence). The CDR3 sequence is CASSPRGGPSSYEQYF. The CDR3 nucleotides read TGTGCCAGCAGCCCGAGGGGGGGACCTTCCTCCTACGAGCAGTACTTC.

Only a few counts were recorded for this clone. The CDR3 DNA reads as TGTGCCACCAGCAGGGTAACAGACGGGGAGCTGTTTTTT. Protein sequence: CATSRVTDGELFF. J is TRBJ2-2 and V is TRBV15; D is uncertain. CDR3 size: 13 residues. V was pared by 3 bases and J by 7 bases, with 9 bases between. The germline CDR1 and CDR2 sequences are LNHNV and YYDKDF (reference sequence). The complete variable domain, with remaining parts taken from reference TRBV15 and TRBJ2-2, reads DAMVIQNPRYQVTQFGKPVTLSCSQTLNHNVMYWYQQKSSQAPKLLFHYYDKDFNNEADTPDNFQSRRPNTSFCFLDIRSPGLGDTAMYLCATSRVTDGELFFGEGSRLTVL.

The chain combines TRBV5-1 with TRBJ2-2; no clear D gene. V lost 0 bases, J lost 2 bases, and 8 bases lay in between. The CDR3 consists of 15 residues. Looked up from germline, CDR1 is SGHRS and CDR2 is YFSETQ. CDR3 sequence (DNA): TGCGCCAGCAGCTTGGTTCGGGTTAACACCGGGGAGCTGTTTTTT. Its translation: CASSLVRVNTGELFF.

The chain carries TRBV18 and TRBJ2-5; 16 bases line up with TRBD2. The V gene end was trimmed by 2 bases and the J gene end by 7 bases; junction bases not matched to a gene: 10. The CDR3 covers 18 residues. Germline values: CDR1 KGHSH, CDR2 LQKENI. CDR3 nucleotides: TGTGCCAGCTCACCATCCGGGACTAGCGGGGGGGGCCCGAGGACCCAGTACTTC. Protein sequence: CASSPSGTSGGGPRTQYF.

CDR3 sequence reads: CASSSGGQENSPLHF. The CDR3 DNA reads as TGCGCCAGCAGCTCGGGAGGTCAGGAAAATTCACCCCTCCACTTT. The V and J genes are TRBV5-1 and TRBJ1-6; D not certain. Per germline, CDR1 SGHRS and CDR2 YFSETQ. The CDR3 consists of 15 residues. The V and J ends lost 3 bases and 7 bases respectively, with 14 bases between them.

This sequence joins TRBV5-1 and TRBJ1-5; 9 nucleotides match TRBD1. Germline CDR1 and CDR2: SGHRS and YFSETQ. This CDR3 spans 15 amino acids. Losses at the gene ends were 4 bases for V and 7 bases for J; bases not matched to a gene: 9. This CDR3 reads CASSPGQGISQPQHF. In nucleotides, the CDR3 is TGCGCCAGCAGCCCCGGACAGGGGATTTCGCAGCCCCAGCATTTT. The full variable domain, with the rest looked up from reference TRBV5-1 and TRBJ1-5, is KAGVTQTPRYLIKTRGQQVTLSCSPISGHRSVSWYQQTPGQGLQFLFEYFSETQRNKGNFPGRFSGRQFSNSRSEMNVSTLELGDSALYLCASSPGQGISQPQHFGDGTRLSIL.

The J gene is TRBJ1-5, the V gene TRBV5-1; D is possibly TRBD1 (5 bases). Germline CDR1 is SGHRS and CDR2 is YFSETQ. The ends were cut back, 0 bases at V and 7 bases at J, with 11 bases in the middle. The length of the CDR3 is 14 residues. DNA of the CDR3: TGCGCCAGCAGCTTGGCGGGGGAGTCACAGCCCCAGCATTTT. This encodes CASSLAGESQPQHF.

The V call is TRBV30, the J call TRBJ2-5; TRBD2 aligns across 7 bases. CDR1 GTSNPN and CDR2 SVGIG come from the germline V gene (reference sequence). This CDR3 region has 13 residues. V was clipped by 3 bases and J by 0 bases; unmatched bases: 1. The CDR3 region is CAWSGGNQETQYF. The DNA for the CDR3 is TGTGCCTGGAGCGGGGGGAACCAAGAGACCCAGTACTTC.

The rearrangement uses TRBV19 and TRBJ1-1; perhaps TRBD1 as D (6 bases). V was shortened by 11 bases and J by 4 bases, with 14 bases between the two germline ends. CDR1 is LNHDA and CDR2 is SQIVND in the germline V gene (reference sequence). This CDR3 contains 12 residues. The CDR3 is CAAGGRVTEAFF. The CDR3 DNA sequence: TGTGCCGCCGGGGGGCGGGTCACTGAAGCTTTCTTT.

The CDR3, as DNA: TGCGCCAGCAGCTTGGTTGCGGGGGCGAACGAGCAGTACTTC. Residues: CASSLVAGANEQYF. The chain uses TRBV5-1 and TRBJ2-7, with D tentatively TRBD2 (7 bases). The CDR3 sequence is 14 residues long. Trimming cost V 0 bases and J 5 bases, with 12 bases left between them. Germline-derived CDR1 and CDR2 are SGHRS and YFSETQ.

This chain joins TRBV5-8 and TRBJ1-1; 10 bases are a match to TRBD1. Germline trimming cut 0 bases from V and 5 bases from J; bases unmatched to any gene: 10. The CDR3 spans 17 residues. Germline assignment: CDR1 SGHTS and CDR2 YDEGEE. The CDR3 nucleotides read TGTGCCAGCAGCTTGGGGAGACAGGGGGCTACAGATACTGAAGCTTTCTTT. It codes for CASSLGRQGATDTEAFF.

This clone turned up a few times. J is TRBJ2-1 and V is TRBV11-2, with 8 bases matching TRBD2. The CDR3 has 16 residues. Germline V lookup: CDR1 SGHAT, CDR2 FQNNGV. The V and J ends lost 3 bases and 7 bases, in that order; junction bases with no gene match: 11. Here the CDR3 DNA reads TGTGCCAGCAGCTTGTCTAGGGCGGGGGGCCGGAATGAGCAGTTCTTC. This encodes CASSLSRAGGRNEQFF. Supplemented by reference TRBV11-2 and TRBJ2-1, the full variable domain reads EAGVAQSPRYKIIEKRQSVAFWCNPISGHATLYWYQQILGQGPKLLIQFQNNGVVDDSQLPKDRFSAERLKGVDSTLKIQPAKLEDSAVYLCASSLSRAGGRNEQFFGPGTRLTVL.